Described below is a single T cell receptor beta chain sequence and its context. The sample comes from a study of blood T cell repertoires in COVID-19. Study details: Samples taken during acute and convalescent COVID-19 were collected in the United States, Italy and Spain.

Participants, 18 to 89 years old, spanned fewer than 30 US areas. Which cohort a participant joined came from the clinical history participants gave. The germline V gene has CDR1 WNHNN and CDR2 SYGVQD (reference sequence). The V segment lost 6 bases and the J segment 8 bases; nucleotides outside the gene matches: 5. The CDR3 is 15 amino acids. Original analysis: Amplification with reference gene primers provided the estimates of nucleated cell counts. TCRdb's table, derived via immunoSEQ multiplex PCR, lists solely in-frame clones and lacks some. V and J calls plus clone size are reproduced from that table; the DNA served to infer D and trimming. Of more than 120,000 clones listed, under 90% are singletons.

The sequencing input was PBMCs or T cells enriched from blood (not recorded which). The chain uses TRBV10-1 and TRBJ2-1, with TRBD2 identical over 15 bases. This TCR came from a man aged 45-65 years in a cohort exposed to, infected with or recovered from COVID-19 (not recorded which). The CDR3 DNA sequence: TGCGCCAGCAGCGCCGGACTAGCGGGAGGGGATGAGCAGTTCTTC. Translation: CASSAGLAGGDEQFF.